Listed below are T cell receptor beta chains from one sample, sequenced in a study of blood T cell repertoires in COVID-19. TCRdb's table, derived via immunoSEQ multiplex PCR, lists solely in-frame clones and lacks some. This sample has about 75,000 clones, with 60% to 85% found just once. The sequenced sample consisted of peripheral blood. The source of these receptors is a woman of 80 years or more with active or convalescent COVID-19. CDR3s include the opening cysteine and the closing phenylalanine or tryptophan. A D gene is named only where the DNA matches it firmly. The size entry is marked missing in some rows and otherwise reads once, few, many or a size class.

clone size	D gene	V gene	J gene	CDR3 protein
-	TRBD2	TRBV5-6	TRBJ2-2	CASSLTGLDRGGELFF
-	-	TRBV24-1	TRBJ2-1	CATSGTPYNEQFF
-	TRBD1	TRBV5-1	TRBJ1-1	CASSWGTGGSLGTEAFF
-	TRBD1	TRBV28	TRBJ1-5	CASISPLPSQGNQPQHF
-	TRBD1	TRBV4-1	TRBJ1-1	CASRATGANLNTEAFF
once	-	TRBV19	TRBJ1-6	CASNRERQYNSPLHF
-	TRBD1	TRBV5-1	TRBJ1-2	CASSLQGARGYTF
-	-	TRBV11-2	TRBJ2-1	CASSFGGSRGEQFF
few	TRBD1	TRBV4-2	TRBJ2-7	CASSPDLGTGLDEQYF
-	TRBD2	TRBV6-6	TRBJ2-3	CASSYLREFSTDTQYF
-	-	TRBV6-2/TRBV6-3	TRBJ1-6	CASSYSNRVGSPLHF
-	-	TRBV4-2	TRBJ2-1	CASSQEVTSPLYNEQFF
once	TRBD2	TRBV7-9	TRBJ2-2	CASSSRLAGGTATGELFF
-	TRBD1	TRBV9	TRBJ1-6	CASSRDSNSPLHF
-	-	TRBV7-9	TRBJ1-4	CASSLGEKSWEKLFF
-	TRBD2	TRBV9	TRBJ2-3	CASSAGPLPSGRIKDTQYF
-	TRBD2	TRBV27	TRBJ2-1	CASRLTGLAGVYNEQFF
few	TRBD1	TRBV19	TRBJ1-1	CATQQGINEAFF
-	TRBD2	TRBV6-2/TRBV6-3	TRBJ2-4	CASSYSKTSGDIQYF
-	TRBD1	TRBV28	TRBJ1-5	CASSLPRTGGGNQPQHF
few	-	TRBV28	TRBJ1-2	CASRELAVPGYTF
few	-	TRBV5-1	TRBJ1-2	CASSLGQLINHGYTF
-	TRBD2	TRBV19	TRBJ2-3	CASSNERGGTDTQYF
-	-	TRBV9	TRBJ2-2	CASSVTGITNTGELFF
-	-	TRBV19	TRBJ2-2	CASNTNSYTGELFF
-	TRBD2	TRBV19	TRBJ2-5	CASSSSGRAWETQYF
few	-	TRBV5-1	TRBJ2-6	CASSLWTYSNVLTF
once	TRBD1	TRBV6-5	TRBJ1-6	CATQGQGNSPLHF
few	TRBD1	TRBV5-5	TRBJ1-4	CASSRQGVYEKLFF
-	-	TRBV6-2/TRBV6-3	TRBJ1-1	CASSYADMSMNTEAFF
-	TRBD1	TRBV19	TRBJ1-2	CASNPGQGYGYTF
-	-	TRBV7-2	TRBJ1-6	CASSLNSFGQPYNSPLHF
-	-	TRBV19	TRBJ1-6	CASSILVRETPLHF
-	-	TRBV28	TRBJ1-2	CASSLQGRDSGGYTF
-	-	TRBV7-2	TRBJ1-1	CASSLVARGTEAFF
-	TRBD1	TRBV30	TRBJ1-1	CAGGAGGRTEAFF
-	TRBD1	TRBV9	TRBJ1-2	CASSGVSTGAYGYTF
few	TRBD1	TRBV4-1	TRBJ1-5	CASSAIDRGGSQPQHF
-	-	TRBV3-1/TRBV3-2	TRBJ1-1	CASSQETLSFGGTEAFF
-	TRBD2	TRBV11-1	TRBJ2-1	CASSLGAGGYNEQFF
-	-	TRBV3-1/TRBV3-2	TRBJ2-7	CASSQDWTSGILLEQYF
-	-	TRBV24-1	TRBJ2-7	CATSDTQAYEQYF